This T cell receptor beta chain stems from a study of blood T cell repertoires in COVID-19. Study details: T cells, B-cell-depleted T cells, or PBMCs provided the cDNA or gDNA that served as material.

Between the trimmed V and J ends, which lost 2 bases and 4 bases, there was a span of 8 bases. There are 14 residues in the CDR3. Germline lookup yields CDR1 LNHDA and CDR2 SQIVND (reference sequence). All enrollees were roughly 18 to 100 years old and from about 24 US areas. Cohort assignment relied on participant-reported clinical history. Some clones are missing from TCRdb's copy, which holds only in-frame ones; the method was immunoSEQ multiplex PCR. The data show over 200,000 clones, more than 80% seen once. This receptor was taken from a man aged 55 to 70 who had recovered from COVID-19. Source material: PBMCs or T cells enriched from blood (not recorded which). This sequence joins TRBV19 and TRBJ2-2; D possibly corresponds to TRBD1 (6 bases). In DNA, the CDR3 is TGTGCCAGTAGTATATTCAGGGGCACCGGGGAGCTGTTTTTT. This translates into CASSIFRGTGELFF.